This T cell receptor beta chain was observed in a study of identical twins. General study results and limits: When twins shared out-of-frame alpha sequences, those sequences had excess low generation probability. For monozygotic twins, models underestimated out-of-frame TCR alpha sharing.

The CDR3 has 14 amino acids. Germline V gene lookup returns CDR1 MDHEN and CDR2 SYDVKM. V lost 6 bases to trimming and J lost 3 bases, with 15 bases between them. Comment on this clonotype: Its target is not known.

Via MiXCR, TCRdb re-called the 5' RACE reads, giving one row per CDR3 protein. Here the sample spans about 660,000 distinct CDR3 sequences, 8% to 9% being singletons. The same specimen was also included in a second study, on yellow fever vaccine responses in identical twins.

Sample: PBMCs. The chain combines TRBV28 with TRBJ2-7; possibly TRBD2 for D (6 bases). This receptor was taken from a young woman in good health. CDR3 sequence reads: CASRKSGDFYEQYF. Here the CDR3 DNA reads TGTGCCAGCAGAAAATCGGGAGACTTCTACGAGCAGTACTTC.